This T cell receptor beta chain emerged from a study of CD8 T cell repertoires and HIV-1 epitope variants. Method: immunoSEQ multiplex PCR; TCRdb's copy keeps in-frame clones and lacks some. This sample has about 95,000 clones, with more than 65% found just once. Between the trimmed V and J ends, which lost 4 bases and 4 bases, there was a span of 8 bases. CDR3 length equals 12 residues. The germline CDR1 and CDR2 sequences are SQVTM and ANQGSEA. The material sequenced was uncultured baseline CD8+ T cells from peripheral blood mononuclear cells (PBMCs). This TCR derives from a male donor with HIV. The rearrangement links TRBV29-1 to TRBJ1-3; D gene unclear. The CDR3 sequence is CSVGVAGNTIYF. The CDR3 bases are TGCAGCGTTGGGGTGGCGGGAAACACCATATATTTT. Full variable domain (missing parts from reference TRBV29-1 and TRBJ1-3): SAVISQKPSRDICQRGTSLTIQCQVDSQVTMMFWYRQQPGQSLTLIATANQGSEATYESGFVIDKFPISRPNLTFSTLTVSNMSPEDSSIYLCSVGVAGNTIYFGEGSWLTVV.